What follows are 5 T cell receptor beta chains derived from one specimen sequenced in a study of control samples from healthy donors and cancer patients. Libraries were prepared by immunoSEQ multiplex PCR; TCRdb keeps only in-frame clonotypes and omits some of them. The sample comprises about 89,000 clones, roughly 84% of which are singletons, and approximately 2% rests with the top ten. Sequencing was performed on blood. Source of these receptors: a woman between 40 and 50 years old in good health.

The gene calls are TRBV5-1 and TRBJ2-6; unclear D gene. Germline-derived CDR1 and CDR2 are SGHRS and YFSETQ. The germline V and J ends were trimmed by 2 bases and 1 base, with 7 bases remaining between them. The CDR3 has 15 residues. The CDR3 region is CASSLQQSGANVLTF. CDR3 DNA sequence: TGCGCCAGCAGCTTACAGCAGTCTGGGGCCAACGTCCTGACTTTC.

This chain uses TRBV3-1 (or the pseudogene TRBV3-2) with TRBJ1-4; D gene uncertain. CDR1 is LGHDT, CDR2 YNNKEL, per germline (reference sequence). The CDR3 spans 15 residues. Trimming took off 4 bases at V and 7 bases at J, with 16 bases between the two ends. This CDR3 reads CASSPSGKRGEKLFF. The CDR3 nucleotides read TGTGCCAGCAGCCCCAGCGGAAAGCGGGGTGAAAAACTGTTTTTT.

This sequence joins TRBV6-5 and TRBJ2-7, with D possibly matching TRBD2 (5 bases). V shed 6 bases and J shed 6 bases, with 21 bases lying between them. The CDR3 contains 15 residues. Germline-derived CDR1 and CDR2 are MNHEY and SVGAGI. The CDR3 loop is CASRLKPHGEGEQYF. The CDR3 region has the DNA TGTGCCAGCAGATTAAAACCGCACGGGGAAGGCGAGCAGTACTTC.

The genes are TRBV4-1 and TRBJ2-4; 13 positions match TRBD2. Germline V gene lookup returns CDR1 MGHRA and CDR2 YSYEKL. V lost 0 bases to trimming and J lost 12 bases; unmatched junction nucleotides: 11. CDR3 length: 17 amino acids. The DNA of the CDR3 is TGCGCCAGCAGCCAAGATAAGGGACTAGCGGGGTGGGGATATCAGTACTTC. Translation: CASSQDKGLAGWGYQYF.

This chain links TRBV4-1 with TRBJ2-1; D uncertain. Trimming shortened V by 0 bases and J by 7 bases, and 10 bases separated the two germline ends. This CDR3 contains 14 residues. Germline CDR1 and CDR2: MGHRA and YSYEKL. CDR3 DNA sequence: TGCGCCAGCAGCCAAGATCAATCTGCGAATGAGCAGTTCTTC. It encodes CASSQDQSANEQFF.